Each of the 9 T cell receptor beta chains below was sequenced from the same sample in a study of OX40 agonist ivuxolimab in advanced cancers. Data came from immunoSEQ multiplex PCR; TCRdb stores just in-frame clones and leaves some out. The data show roughly 79,000 clones, 85% to 95% seen once. Sequencing was performed on CD4+ or CD8+ T cells sorted from blood, taken in a trial of the OX40 agonist ivuxolimab. These receptors came from an adult with an advanced solid tumor such as melanoma, head and neck, liver or kidney cancer.

This rearrangement joins TRBV11-2 to TRBJ1-6; D uncertain. Germline V gene data show CDR1 as SGHAT and CDR2 as FQNNGV. The CDR3 covers 18 residues. The V end was cut by 1 base, the J end by 0 bases, with 13 bases between. CDR3 amino acids: CASSLAATQSSYNSPLHF. Written as DNA, the CDR3 is TGTGCCAGCAGCTTAGCCGCGACGCAGAGCTCCTATAATTCACCCCTCCACTTT.

The chain has TRBV7-4 and TRBJ1-2, with D tentatively TRBD1 (6 bases). V lost 1 base and J 5 bases, leaving 14 bases between the germline ends. CDR1 and CDR2 (germline): SGHVT, SQSDAQ. There are 15 residues in the CDR3. The CDR3 DNA reads TGTGCCAGCAGCTTAGTGGTTAAGCAGGGGTATGGCTACACCTTC. It translates to CASSLVVKQGYGYTF.

The genes are TRBV29-1 and TRBJ2-7; 11 nucleotides align to TRBD1. The CDR3 is 14 amino acids. The trim removed 4 bases at V and 0 bases at J, leaving 2 bases unmatched. Germline V lookup: CDR1 SQVTM, CDR2 ANQGSEA. The CDR3 protein is CSVGGTGGSYEQYF. The DNA of the CDR3 is TGCAGCGTTGGGGGGACAGGGGGCTCCTACGAGCAGTACTTC.

This rearrangement joins TRBV7-9 to TRBJ2-3; D is tentatively TRBD1 or TRBD2 (6 bases each). The CDR3 sequence is 16 residues long. Germline-derived CDR1 and CDR2 are SEHNR and FQNEAQ (reference sequence). Between the trimmed V and J ends, which lost 0 bases and 2 bases, there was a span of 12 bases. CDR3 bases: TGTGCCAGCAGCTTAGCGGGGGGACAACCCACAGATACGCAGTATTTT. Its translation: CASSLAGGQPTDTQYF.

The rearrangement joins TRBV6-4 to TRBJ2-3; no clear D. Germline V CDR1 and CDR2: MRHNA, SNTAGT. The CDR3 is made up of 13 amino acids. The ends were cut back, 3 bases at V and 3 bases at J, with 7 bases in the middle. Written as DNA, the CDR3 is TGTGCCAGCAGTGAAGGAGCAACAGATACGCAGTATTTT. This codes for CASSEGATDTQYF.

The J gene is TRBJ1-6, the V gene TRBV13; D uncertain. V lost 1 base and J 0 bases, leaving 7 bases between the germline ends. Looked up from germline, CDR1 is PRHDT and CDR2 is FYEKMQ (reference sequence). The CDR3 contains 16 residues. In nucleotides, the CDR3 is TGTGCCAGCAGCTTAGAAGTCAGCTCCTATAATTCACCCCTCCACTTT. This sequence encodes CASSLEVSSYNSPLHF. Full variable domain (rest looked up from reference TRBV13 and TRBJ1-6): AAGVIQSPRHLIKEKRETATLKCYPIPRHDTVYWYQQGPGQDPQFLISFYEKMQSDKGSIPDRFSAQQFSDYHSELNMSSLELGDSALYFCASSLEVSSYNSPLHFGNGTRLTVT.

The genes are TRBV6-4 and TRBJ2-3; D gene uncertain. The V end was cut by 5 bases, the J end by 2 bases, with 11 bases between. The CDR3 spans 14 residues. The germline gives CDR1 MRHNA, CDR2 SNTAGT. For the CDR3, the DNA is TGTGCCAGCAGTCAGGACGGAGTCACAGATACGCAGTATTTT. Translated: CASSQDGVTDTQYF.

The sample holds a few counts of this clone. This chain uses TRBV4-3 with TRBJ1-1; D call uncertain. The germline V gene encodes CDR1 LGHNA and CDR2 YSLEER. The V gene lost 0 bases and the J gene lost 1 base, with 6 bases spanning the gap. This CDR3 spans 14 amino acids. CDR3 bases: TGCGCCAGCAGCCAAGACAGGTGGAACACTGAAGCTTTCTTT. Its translation is CASSQDRWNTEAFF.

This clone appeared once. The chain recombines TRBV10-1 with TRBJ2-1; the D gene is possibly TRBD1 (6 bases). The germline CDR1 and CDR2 sequences are WNHNN and SYGVQD (reference sequence). The CDR3 runs to 14 residues. Trimming removed 7 bases at V and 0 bases at J, with 10 bases between. CDR3 residues: CASTSGDSYNEQFF. As DNA, the CDR3 is TGCGCCAGCACTTCAGGGGACTCCTACAATGAGCAGTTCTTC.